This paragraph covers one T cell receptor (beta chain) sequence. The table came from immunoSEQ multiplex PCR; TCRdb's copy has only in-frame clones and leaves some out. This table holds under 200,000 clones, 84% found once. The germline V gene has CDR1 KGHSH and CDR2 LQKENI. The V and J ends lost 3 bases and 12 bases, in that order; junction bases with no gene match: 10. This CDR3 comprises 16 residues. The sample belongs to a study of blood T cell repertoires in COVID-19. The J gene is TRBJ2-1, the V gene TRBV18; 14 nucleotides align to TRBD2. The sample consisted of peripheral blood. This clonotype was obtained from a man younger than 35 with active or convalescent COVID-19. CDR3 residues: CASSPERLAGGLGQFF. For the CDR3, the DNA is TGTGCCAGCTCACCGGAGCGACTAGCGGGAGGGCTGGGGCAGTTCTTC.